These 17 T cell receptor beta chains were all obtained from the same sample, sequenced in a study of post-analysis software for immune sequencing data. Study conclusions and caveats: A few TRBV segments were significantly more frequent in patients than in controls. TRBV5-6, TRBV5-1 and TRBV20-1 were among these segments.

Carried by the TCR beta cDNA libraries were unique molecular identifiers. MiXCR, applied by TCRdb to the PCR reads, yields one record per CDR3 protein. Among fewer than 850,000 distinct CDR3 sequences, 25% to 30% were seen once, and the ten largest hold more than 0.55%. The antigens of these receptors remain unknown. Sequencing input: blood. These receptors originate from a girl between 5 and 17 years old with multiple sclerosis.

This chain connects TRBV5-1 to TRBJ2-1, with 7 bases fitting TRBD2. CDR1 is SGHRS and CDR2 is YFSETQ in the germline V gene. This CDR3 spans 16 amino acids. V lost 0 bases, J lost 0 bases, and 3 bases stayed unmatched. In nucleotides, the CDR3 is TGCGCCAGCAGCTTGGTGGGGGGGATCTCCTACAATGAGCAGTTCTTC. Its protein product is CASSLVGGISYNEQFF.

The table lists this clonotype with a few counts. The rearrangement links TRBV7-7 to TRBJ1-5, with D uncertain. CDR1 and CDR2 from the germline V gene are SSHAT and FNYEAQ (reference sequence). V lost 4 bases, J lost 0 bases, and 7 bases lay in between. The CDR3 loop spans 14 amino acids. As DNA, the CDR3 is TGTGCCAGCAGCTCGCCCCGTAGCAATCAGCCCCAGCATTTT. Residues: CASSSPRSNQPQHF.

The sample holds many counts of this clonotype. The V call is TRBV29-1, the J call TRBJ2-3; D ambiguous. Germline values: CDR1 SQVTM, CDR2 ANQGSEA. There are 15 residues in the CDR3. Trimming shortened V by 5 bases and J by 1 base, and 16 bases separated the two germline ends. CDR3 coding DNA: TGCAGCGTTACCTCCCCGGGCGCCGGCACAGATACGCAGTATTTT. Translation: CSVTSPGAGTDTQYF.

The V gene is TRBV20-1, the J gene TRBJ2-1; either TRBD1 or TRBD2 may supply D (6 bases each). The germline V and J ends were trimmed by 6 bases and 0 bases, with 12 bases remaining between them. Germline V lookup: CDR1 DFQATT, CDR2 SNEGSKA (reference sequence). The CDR3 totals 14 residues. DNA for the CDR3: TGCAGTGCGCGGGACATCCGCTCCTACAATGAGCAGTTCTTC. Residues: CSARDIRSYNEQFF.

The chain couples TRBV10-3 to TRBJ2-1; 7 bases agree with TRBD2. V shed 8 bases and J 0 bases; nucleotides not matched to a gene: 7. This CDR3 region has 15 residues. Germline V gene data show CDR1 as ENHRY and CDR2 as SYGVKD. CDR3 DNA sequence: TGTGCCATCTTTAACGGGGGGAGCTCCTACAATGAGCAGTTCTTC. Amino acid sequence: CAIFNGGSSYNEQFF.

A note on this clonotype: A read error is possible here, since a much larger clone lies one base away. The rearrangement uses TRBV6-5 and TRBJ2-1, with unresolved D. The germline V gene encodes CDR1 MNHEY and CDR2 SVGAGI. The CDR3 is 14 residues long. The CDR3 protein is CASSYRSSHNEQFF. CDR3 nucleotides: TGTGCCAGCAGTTATCGAAGCTCCCACAATGAGCAGTTCTTC.

This clonotype was counted between two and nine times. The rearrangement uses TRBV5-1 and TRBJ2-1; 12 bases fit TRBD2. The CDR3 spans 16 residues. Germline V CDR1 and CDR2: SGHRS, YFSETQ. J was trimmed by 6 bases and V by 4 bases; bases with no gene match: 8. For the CDR3, the DNA is TGCGCCAGCAGCACCCTAGCGGGAGGGCAACCCAATGAGCAGTTCTTC. Translation: CASSTLAGGQPNEQFF.

This clonotype was counted a few times. V is TRBV7-2 and J is TRBJ2-3; TRBD1 is a possible D gene (6 bases). The V end lost 5 bases, the J end lost 4 bases, and 16 bases lay between the germline ends. Germline CDR1 and CDR2: SGHTA and FQGNSA. This CDR3 is built from 15 residues. CDR3 region: CASSTAYRVADTQYF. CDR3 DNA: TGTGCCAGCAGCACCGCCTACAGGGTCGCAGATACGCAGTATTTT.

This rearrangement joins TRBV12-3 or TRBV12-4 to TRBJ2-1; 16 nucleotides match TRBD2. The J segment lost 4 bases and the V segment lost 5 bases, leaving 17 bases of the junction unmatched. This CDR3 spans 21 amino acids. CDR3 loop: CASSIEVAGTSGGARYNEQFF. The CDR3 bases are TGTGCCAGCAGTATCGAGGTTGCCGGGACTAGCGGGGGGGCCAGGTACAATGAGCAGTTCTTC.

Of note for this clonotype: One end of the junction varies from germline; a read error may be responsible. The rearrangement uses TRBV4-2 and TRBJ1-6; D not certain. The CDR3 has 15 amino acids. The germline CDR1 and CDR2 sequences are LGHNA and YNFKEQ. The CDR3 is CASSQGVLSSSSLHF. In DNA form, the CDR3 reads TGTGCCAGCAGCCAAGGGGTCCTGTCCAGTTCATCCCTCCACTTT.

Comment on this clonotype: The final CDR3 position lacks the conserved phenylalanine or tryptophan, pointing to a likely read error. V and J are TRBV7-2 and TRBJ2-1; weak D call: TRBD2 (5 bases). V was trimmed by 2 bases and J by 6 bases, leaving 14 bases between them. Germline V CDR1 and CDR2: SGHTA, FQGNSA. CDR3 length: 15 residues. The CDR3 loop is CASSLSSGWVNEQFV. Written as DNA, the CDR3 is TGTGCCAGCAGCTTATCGTCGGGATGGGTCAATGAGCAGTTCGTC.

This clonotype was detected only once. The V call is TRBV5-1, the J call TRBJ2-3; D possibly uses TRBD1 or TRBD2 (6 bases each). CDR3 length: 17 residues. Germline CDR1 and CDR2: SGHRS and YFSETQ. The ends were cut back, 3 bases at V and 3 bases at J, with 20 bases in the middle. CDR3 bases: TGCGCCAGCAGCTACCATGGGACCAAGGGGGGTACAGATACGCAGTATTTT. Protein: CASSYHGTKGGTDTQYF.

This chain uses TRBV20-1 with TRBJ2-1; 12 positions agree with TRBD1. J lost 8 bases, V lost 3 bases, and 8 bases had no gene match. Germline values: CDR1 DFQATT, CDR2 SNEGSKA (reference sequence). CDR3 length: 15 residues. The CDR3 DNA follows: TGCAGTGCTAGTGGGGGGGACAGGGGGCCGTATGAGCAGTTCTTC. Translation gives CSASGGDRGPYEQFF.

This clonotype has just a few counts. The chain has TRBV7-2 and TRBJ2-3, with D unresolved. Trimming shortened V by 2 bases and J by 1 base, and 10 bases separated the two germline ends. The CDR3 spans 15 residues. CDR1 is SGHTA, CDR2 FQGNSA, per germline. For the CDR3, the DNA is TGTGCCAGCAGCTTAAATGGCCGCGGCACAGATACGCAGTATTTT. Protein product: CASSLNGRGTDTQYF.

Of note for this clonotype: Just one base apart from a much larger clone, this may be a read error. The chain employs TRBV7-9 and TRBJ2-7; 7 bases line up with TRBD2. The CDR3 is 15 residues long. Germline V gene lookup returns CDR1 SEHNR and CDR2 FQNEAQ (reference sequence). Losses at the gene ends were 5 bases for V and 5 bases for J; bases not matched to a gene: 12. CDR3 in DNA: TGTGCCAGCAGCCAAGGACGGGGGGTTGCCGACGAGCAGTACTTC. Translating gives CASSQGRGVADEQYF.

This clonotype showed up just a few times. This chain links TRBV12-3 or TRBV12-4 with TRBJ2-1; 7 positions match TRBD2. There are 15 residues in the CDR3. V lost 6 bases and J lost 7; bases outside the gene matches: 12. CDR3 in DNA: TGTGCCAGCAGCCGGTTCCGGGGGGAGGATAATGAGCAGTTCTTC. Protein product: CASSRFRGEDNEQFF.

This chain links TRBV29-1 with TRBJ2-1; TRBD2 aligns across 13 bases. V was clipped by 7 bases and J by 7 bases; unmatched bases: 7. Per germline, CDR1 SQVTM and CDR2 ANQGSEA. This CDR3 spans 14 amino acids. CDR3 loop: CSAWTSGSSNEQFF. CDR3 coding DNA: TGCAGCGCCTGGACTAGCGGGAGTTCGAATGAGCAGTTCTTC.